This section outlines one TCR beta chain sequence together with its context. Its antigen is currently unknown. The source of the sample is a study of T-cell memory formation after mild COVID-19. General study points: The pre-infection memory compartment contained some responding clones, suggesting cross-reactive memory joined. Researchers could not confirm that second-wave clones peaking on day 37 targeted SARS-CoV-2.

The J segment lost 0 bases and the V segment lost 10 bases, leaving 8 bases of the junction unmatched. Looked up from germline, CDR1 is PRHDT and CDR2 is FYEKMQ (reference sequence). CDR3 size: 14 residues. TCRdb re-called the 5' RACE reads through MiXCR, storing one row per CDR3 protein. This sample yields about 150,000 distinct CDR3 sequences, of which roughly 15% are seen a single time; approximately 14% belongs to the top ten. The chain recombines TRBV13 with TRBJ1-2, with TRBD1 matching 7 bases. The receptor was derived from an adult woman who had mild COVID-19 (a few samples of this study predate the infection). Cell type and time point are not known. The sequencing sample was made of PBMCs or a T cell subset sorted from them (not recorded which). In DNA form, the CDR3 reads TGTGCCAATCGGCGACAGGGAGCTAACTATGGCTACACCTTC. Residues: CANRRQGANYGYTF. The full variable domain, rest sourced from reference TRBV13 and TRBJ1-2, is AAGVIQSPRHLIKEKRETATLKCYPIPRHDTVYWYQQGPGQDPQFLISFYEKMQSDKGSIPDRFSAQQFSDYHSELNMSSLELGDSALYFCANRRQGANYGYTFGSGTRLTVV.